The 25 T cell receptor beta chains presented below share a single source sample, sequenced in a study of healthy donors' naive CD4 and CD8 T cells. TCR libraries were built from about 520 ng of total RNA by linear amplification. In TCRdb, the reads were re-called with MiXCR into one record per CDR3 protein. The data contain 180,000 or so distinct CDR3 sequences, about four fifths of them singletons. The specimen sequenced was naive CD4+ and CD8+ T cells sorted from blood, pooled from several donors. These receptors were collected from a pool of human donors in good health; the sample pools cells from several healthy donors.

The gene calls are TRBV6-5 and TRBJ2-7, with TRBD1 matching over 8 bases. V lost 6 bases to trimming and J lost 1 base; unmatched junction nucleotides: 2. Germline loops: CDR1 MNHEY, CDR2 SVGAGI. The CDR3 length is 13 residues. CDR3 sequence (DNA): TGTGCCAGCAGGACAGGGGCATCCTACGAGCAGTACTTC. Its protein is CASRTGASYEQYF.

The CDR3 reads CASSRGLAEVSGGEQYF. In DNA form, the CDR3 reads TGTGCCAGCAGCCGAGGACTAGCGGAGGTGTCCGGTGGGGAGCAGTACTTC. This chain connects TRBV5-4 to TRBJ2-7; 10 bases align to TRBD2. The CDR3 is 17 amino acids. V lost 4 bases and J lost 7; bases outside the gene matches: 17. Germline-derived CDR1 and CDR2 are SGHNT and YYREEE (reference sequence).

This clonotype was counted between two and nine times. The rearrangement uses TRBV6-5 and TRBJ2-1, with D perhaps matching TRBD2 (6 bases). Trimming pared 2 bases from V and 0 bases from J, leaving 8 bases between. This CDR3 has 15 amino acids. Germline V CDR1 and CDR2: MNHEY, SVGAGI. For the CDR3, the DNA is TGTGCCAGCAGTTACGGAGGGTTCTCCTACAATGAGCAGTTCTTC. It translates to CASSYGGFSYNEQFF.

The chain carries TRBV29-1 and TRBJ2-7; weak D call: TRBD1 (6 bases). From germline, CDR1 is SQVTM and CDR2 ANQGSEA. This CDR3 has 12 residues. V was shortened by 6 bases and J by 2 bases, with 11 bases between the two germline ends. The chain's CDR3 is CSVRDTAYEQYF. CDR3 DNA: TGCAGCGTACGGGACACGGCCTACGAGCAGTACTTC.

V usage is TRBV6-2 or TRBV6-3 and J usage is TRBJ1-1; tentatively, D is TRBD1 (6 bases). Germline-derived CDR1 and CDR2 are MNHEY and SVGEGT. With 6 bases removed from V and 0 bases from J, the gap between germline ends came to 20 bases. The CDR3 consists of 17 residues. The CDR3 DNA follows: TGTGCCAGCAGCAAGTGGGTGACAGGAGATTTGAACACTGAAGCTTTCTTT. This translates into CASSKWVTGDLNTEAFF.

The V gene is TRBV6-5, the J gene TRBJ1-1, with D possibly matching TRBD1 (5 bases). With 2 bases removed from V and 4 bases from J, the gap between germline ends came to 14 bases. CDR3 size: 15 residues. CDR1 MNHEY and CDR2 SVGAGI come from the germline V gene. The CDR3 region is CASSYDGAQRTEAFF. CDR3 nucleotide sequence: TGTGCCAGCAGTTACGATGGGGCGCAGCGCACTGAAGCTTTCTTT.

This rearrangement joins TRBV29-1 to TRBJ2-1; the D is unclear. CDR1 and CDR2 from the germline V gene are SQVTM and ANQGSEA. Trimming took 3 bases from V and 3 from J, leaving 6 bases between them. The CDR3 runs 12 residues. The CDR3 protein is CSVDLIYNEQFF. The CDR3, as DNA: TGCAGCGTTGACTTAATCTACAATGAGCAGTTCTTC.

The V call is TRBV29-1, the J call TRBJ2-7, with a weak D call TRBD1 (6 bases). The V gene's germline CDR1 is SQVTM and CDR2 ANQGSEA. The CDR3 is 12 amino acids. V shed 7 bases and J shed 3 bases, with 13 bases lying between them. For the CDR3, the DNA is TGCAGCGCGGGAACAGGGTTCTACGAGCAGTACTTC. Its translation is CSAGTGFYEQYF.

The chain joins TRBV29-1 to TRBJ2-5, with a weak D call TRBD1 (6 bases). The length of the CDR3 is 13 residues. CDR1 is SQVTM, CDR2 ANQGSEA, per germline. V gave up 4 bases and J gave up 4 bases, with 13 bases separating them. CDR3 residues: CSVGQVPGETQYF. CDR3 nucleotides: TGCAGCGTTGGACAGGTTCCAGGAGAGACCCAGTACTTC.

V gene TRBV27 combines with J gene TRBJ1-1; 11 nucleotides align to TRBD1. Germline V gives CDR1 MNHEY, CDR2 SMNVEV (reference sequence). Losses at the gene ends were 5 bases for V and 5 bases for J; bases not matched to a gene: 4. This CDR3 region has 14 residues. The CDR3 reads CASSPWDRGTEAFF. In DNA form, the CDR3 reads TGTGCCAGCAGTCCGTGGGACAGGGGGACTGAAGCTTTCTTT.

The CDR3: CSVEGLAVGGDTQYF. DNA for the CDR3: TGCAGCGTTGAAGGACTAGCGGTCGGAGGGGATACGCAGTATTTT. The chain employs TRBV29-1 and TRBJ2-3; 9 bases line up with TRBD2. CDR3 length: 15 residues. Germline CDR1 reads SQVTM; CDR2 reads ANQGSEA. V shed 1 base and J 6 bases; nucleotides not matched to a gene: 8.

This chain uses TRBV27 with TRBJ2-7, with TRBD1 matching 8 bases. Germline values: CDR1 MNHEY, CDR2 SMNVEV (reference sequence). V was pared by 3 bases and J by 2 bases, with 6 bases of the junction left unmatched. The CDR3 consists of 15 residues. The CDR3 DNA reads as TGTGCCAGCAGTTTTACAGGGGGTAACGCCTACGAGCAGTACTTC. This gives the protein CASSFTGGNAYEQYF.

V and J are TRBV6-2 or TRBV6-3 and TRBJ2-1, with 9 nucleotides matching TRBD2. V lost 6 bases and J lost 5; bases outside the gene matches: 8. CDR1 is MNHEY and CDR2 is SVGEGT in the germline V gene. The CDR3 is 15 amino acids. The CDR3 loop reads CASRSAGGFHNEQFF. The CDR3 coding sequence is TGTGCCAGCAGATCAGCGGGGGGATTCCACAATGAGCAGTTCTTC.

This clonotype was detected once. This sequence joins TRBV12-3 or TRBV12-4 and TRBJ2-7, with TRBD1 matching 9 bases. J gave up 5 bases and V 3 bases, and 2 bases lay outside the gene matches. The CDR3 is made up of 13 amino acids. In nucleotides, the CDR3 is TGTGCCAGCAGTTTGGGACAGGGAGACGAGCAGTACGTC. It specifies CASSLGQGDEQYV.

Notes on this clonotype: At one of its ends the junction is not consistent with the germline gene, which may arise from a read error. This chain connects TRBV5-5 to TRBJ2-7; D unresolved. This CDR3 is built from 12 residues. Germline-derived CDR1 and CDR2 are SGHKS and YYEKEE (reference sequence). The chain's CDR3 is CASSSVFYEQYF. The CDR3, as DNA: TGCGCCAGCAGCTCGGTTTTCTACGAGCAGTACTTC. Together with reference TRBV5-5 and TRBJ2-7, the CDR3 gives the full variable domain: DAGVTQSPTHLIKTRGQQVTLRCSPISGHKSVSWYQQVLGQGPQFIFQYYEKEERGRGNFPDRFSARQFPNYSSELNVNALLLGDSALYLCASSSVFYEQYFGPGTRLTVT.

This chain links TRBV27 with TRBJ2-7, with D hard to call. Per germline, CDR1 MNHEY and CDR2 SMNVEV (reference sequence). The ends were cut back, 5 bases at V and 2 bases at J, with 13 bases in the middle. CDR3 length: 14 amino acids. CDR3 loop: CASSARIDTYEQYF. CDR3 nucleotides: TGTGCCAGCAGTGCCCGAATTGATACCTACGAGCAGTACTTC.

The chain recombines TRBV15 with TRBJ2-7; D not resolved. CDR1 is LNHNV, CDR2 YYDKDF, per germline (reference sequence). The CDR3 has 16 residues. The germline V and J ends were trimmed by 3 bases and 0 bases, with 15 bases remaining between them. The CDR3 DNA reads as TGTGCCACCAGCAGCTTAGGCTCCATTAACTCCTACGAGCAGTACTTC. It specifies CATSSLGSINSYEQYF.

The chain carries TRBV19 and TRBJ2-7, with D perhaps matching TRBD1 or TRBD2 (5 bases each). The CDR3 consists of 16 residues. V lost 8 bases and J lost 2, with 22 bases in between. CDR1 and CDR2 (germline): LNHDA, SQIVND (reference sequence). DNA for the CDR3: TGTGCCAGTTGCCCAACCTGGGGGTTCAGGGCCTACGAGCAGTACTTC. Protein sequence: CASCPTWGFRAYEQYF.

This clonotype was seen a single time. This chain uses TRBV30 with TRBJ2-7, with D possibly matching TRBD2 (5 bases). The CDR3 runs to 14 residues. Germline V gene sequence: CDR1 GTSNPN, CDR2 SVGIG (reference sequence). The V end lost 3 bases, the J end lost 1 base, and 13 bases lay between the germline ends. CDR3 sequence: CAWRALRVSYEQYF. The CDR3 DNA reads as TGTGCCTGGAGGGCTTTGAGGGTGTCCTACGAGCAGTACTTC. Full variable domain (missing parts from reference TRBV30 and TRBJ2-7): SQTIHQWPATLVQPVGSPLSLECTVEGTSNPNLYWYRQAAGRGLQLLFYSVGIGQISSEVPQNLSASRPQDRQFILSSKKLLLSDSGFYLCAWRALRVSYEQYFGPGTRLTVT.

The chain uses TRBV6-2 or TRBV6-3 and TRBJ2-3, with 10 bases lining up with TRBD2. CDR1 is MNHEY and CDR2 is SVGEGT in the germline V gene. Trimming took 6 bases from V and 1 from J; bases not matched to a gene: 4. This CDR3 contains 15 residues. CDR3 in amino acids: CASRETSGGTDTQYF. In nucleotides, the CDR3 is TGTGCCAGCAGGGAAACTAGCGGGGGCACAGATACGCAGTATTTT.

The gene calls are TRBV12-3 or TRBV12-4 and TRBJ1-1; D ambiguous. The germline V and J ends were trimmed by 3 bases and 8 bases, with 13 bases remaining between them. The CDR3 has 13 residues. CDR3 DNA: TGTGCCAGCAGTTTCCGCGGGTCTACCGAAGCTTTCTTT. It yields the protein CASSFRGSTEAFF.

The rearrangement uses TRBV12-3 or TRBV12-4 and TRBJ2-7, with TRBD2 matching over 9 bases. The CDR3 has 15 amino acids. The junction had 9 bases not matched to a gene; V was cut back by 4 bases and J by 5 bases. For the CDR3, the DNA is TGTGCCAGCAGTTACGGGACTAGCTATACCGACGAGCAGTACTTC. Translated: CASSYGTSYTDEQYF.

The V call is TRBV6-6, the J call TRBJ1-6; TRBD1 is a possible D gene (6 bases). The germline gives CDR1 MNHNY, CDR2 SVGAGI (reference sequence). Trimming stripped 6 bases from V and 7 bases from J, with 16 bases between. The CDR3 is 15 residues long. CDR3 DNA: TGTGCCAGCAGCCGACAGGCAGGGCACAATTCACCCCTCCACTTT. It is translated as CASSRQAGHNSPLHF.

The chain uses TRBV6-5 and TRBJ2-1; no definite D call. Per germline, CDR1 MNHEY and CDR2 SVGAGI. V was trimmed by 6 bases and J by 0 bases, leaving 9 bases between them. This CDR3 spans 14 amino acids. Here the CDR3 DNA reads TGTGCCAGCAGAGGGTCGAGCTCCTACAATGAGCAGTTCTTC. Protein product: CASRGSSSYNEQFF.

This clonotype has a handful of counts. This chain links TRBV19 with TRBJ2-7, with D possibly matching TRBD1 (6 bases). Trimming removed 6 bases from V and 3 bases from J, with 15 bases in between. Germline V CDR1 and CDR2: LNHDA, SQIVND (reference sequence). The CDR3 is 14 residues long. CDR3: CASSARDTLYEQYF. In nucleotides, the CDR3 is TGTGCCAGTAGCGCTCGGGACACCCTCTACGAGCAGTACTTC. Variable domain in full (rest from reference TRBV19 and TRBJ2-7): DGGITQSPKYLFRKEGQNVTLSCEQNLNHDAMYWYRQDPGQGLRLIYYSQIVNDFQKGDIAEGYSVSREKKESFPLTVTSAQKNPTAFYLCASSARDTLYEQYFGPGTRLTVT.